The clone carrying this T cell receptor beta chain has a count of ten or more. The antigen is unknown. The sample is drawn from a study of early T cells in non-severe SARS-CoV-2 infection. On the study more broadly: From unsorted whole blood, bulk RNA was sequenced, and the chains remained unpaired.

Study findings and constraints: A preference for anti-spike CD8 responses marked VDJdb matching, which missed private and CD4 specificities.

Tagging with unique molecular identifiers was applied to individual cDNA molecules. TCRdb independently ran MiXCR on the 5' RACE reads; one entry per CDR3 protein. This sample carries approximately 39,000 distinct CDR3 sequences, approximately 9.1% of them seen once, and the ten largest clones take roughly an eighth. This CDR3 has 12 residues. Germline CDR1 reads SGHRS; CDR2 reads YFSETQ. The germline V and J ends were trimmed by 4 bases and 2 bases, with 3 bases remaining between them. Material for sequencing was whole blood. This clonotype was obtained from an adult who was a healthcare worker with PCR-confirmed SARS-CoV-2 infection or an uninfected control (not recorded which). The chain carries TRBV5-1 and TRBJ2-2; D is unclear. DNA of the CDR3: TGCGCCAGCAGCACTAACACCGGGGAGCTGTTTTTT. Amino acid sequence: CASSTNTGELFF.